This TCR beta chain was found in a study of CD8 T cells in Susac syndrome. Germline V gene lookup returns CDR1 SEHNR and CDR2 FQNEAQ (reference sequence). The CDR3 has 15 residues. The V gene lost 5 bases and the J gene lost 0 bases, with 12 bases spanning the gap. RNA in amounts of roughly 0.45 to 1 ug was reverse transcribed with random hexamers. TCRdb reprocessed the immunoSEQ multiplex PCR reads with MiXCR, giving one entry per CDR3 protein. Of about 180,000 distinct CDR3 sequences listed, roughly 94% are singletons. V gene TRBV7-9 combines with J gene TRBJ2-3; D might be TRBD1 or TRBD2, each matching 7 bases. The clonotype originates from a human donor with Susac syndrome. The sequencing input was CD4+ T cells from PBMCs. The CDR3 loop is CASSRQGGSTDTQYF. For the CDR3, the DNA is TGTGCCAGCAGCCGACAGGGAGGGAGCACAGATACGCAGTATTTT.